This T cell receptor beta chain was found in a study of siplizumab effects on memory and regulatory T cells. Clones were read by immunoSEQ multiplex PCR, and TCRdb kept only the in-frame ones, dropping some. This sample carries about 3,400 clones, around 55% of them seen once, and the ten largest clones take roughly 41%. In regard to this clone: Its target is unknown.

Study conclusions and caveats: On average, 68.8% of mappable alloreactive CD4+ clones were Treg-derived under siplizumab, against 25% to 30% in controls. In unstimulated cells, naive T cells appeared more diverse than memory T cells and seemed major alloresponse contributors.

The CDR3 covers 17 residues. Trimming took 0 bases from V and 7 from J, leaving 20 bases between them. Per the germline V gene, CDR1 is MGHRA and CDR2 is YSYEKL. The mixed lymphocyte reaction cells were cocultured at 37°C for under 7 days. V gene TRBV4-1 combines with J gene TRBJ2-3; D is tentatively TRBD1 or TRBD2 (5 bases each). The receptor was derived from a human donor in good health; the cells came from an allogeneic mixed lymphocyte reaction. Some clones in this sample may be carry-over from other donors' samples. Sequenced material: CFSE-low (dividing) CD8+ T cells sorted from an allogeneic mixed lymphocyte reaction. The DNA of the CDR3 is TGCGCCAGCAGCCAAGATTTAGTTCGGGGCGACGGCTATACGCAGTATTTT. Encoded protein: CASSQDLVRGDGYTQYF.